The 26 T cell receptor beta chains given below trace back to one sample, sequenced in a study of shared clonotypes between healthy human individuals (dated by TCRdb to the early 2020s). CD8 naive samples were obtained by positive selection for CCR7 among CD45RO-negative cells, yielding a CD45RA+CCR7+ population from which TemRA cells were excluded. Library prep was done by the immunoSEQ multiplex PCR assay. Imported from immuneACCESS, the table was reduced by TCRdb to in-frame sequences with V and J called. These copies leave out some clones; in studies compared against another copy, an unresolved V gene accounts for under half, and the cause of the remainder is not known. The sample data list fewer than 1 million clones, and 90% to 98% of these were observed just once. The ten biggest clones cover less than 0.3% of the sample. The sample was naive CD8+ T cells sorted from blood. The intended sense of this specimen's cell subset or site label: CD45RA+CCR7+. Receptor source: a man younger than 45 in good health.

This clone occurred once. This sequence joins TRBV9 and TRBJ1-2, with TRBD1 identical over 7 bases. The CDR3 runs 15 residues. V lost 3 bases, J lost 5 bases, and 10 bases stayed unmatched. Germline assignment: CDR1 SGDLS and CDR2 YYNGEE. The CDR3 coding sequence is TGTGCCAGCAGCGCCCCCGTGACAGGGCCATATGGCTACACCTTC. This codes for CASSAPVTGPYGYTF.

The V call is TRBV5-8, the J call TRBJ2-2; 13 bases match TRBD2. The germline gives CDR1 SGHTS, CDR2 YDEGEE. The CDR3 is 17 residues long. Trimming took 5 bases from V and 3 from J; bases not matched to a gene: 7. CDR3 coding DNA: TGTGCCAGCAGAAGGACTAGCGGGAGTTCGGACACCGGGGAGCTGTTTTTT. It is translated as CASRRTSGSSDTGELFF.

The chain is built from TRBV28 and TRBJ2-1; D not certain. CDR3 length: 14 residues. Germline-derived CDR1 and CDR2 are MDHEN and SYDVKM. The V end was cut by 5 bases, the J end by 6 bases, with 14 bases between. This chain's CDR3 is CASSGIHPGNEQFF. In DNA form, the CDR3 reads TGTGCCAGCAGTGGAATCCATCCGGGCAATGAGCAGTTCTTC.

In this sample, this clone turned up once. CDR3 sequence: CATRRKDYYEQYF. The DNA for the CDR3 is TGTGCCACCAGAAGAAAGGACTACTACGAGCAGTACTTC. The V call is TRBV15, the J call TRBJ2-7; D perhaps matches TRBD2 (6 bases). The CDR3 spans 13 residues. Germline V gene data show CDR1 as LNHNV and CDR2 as YYDKDF (reference sequence). V lost 6 bases to trimming and J lost 3 bases, with 12 bases between them. Full variable domain (rest looked up from reference TRBV15 and TRBJ2-7): DAMVIQNPRYQVTQFGKPVTLSCSQTLNHNVMYWYQQKSSQAPKLLFHYYDKDFNNEADTPDNFQSRRPNTSFCFLDIRSPGLGDTAMYLCATRRKDYYEQYFGPGTRLTVT.

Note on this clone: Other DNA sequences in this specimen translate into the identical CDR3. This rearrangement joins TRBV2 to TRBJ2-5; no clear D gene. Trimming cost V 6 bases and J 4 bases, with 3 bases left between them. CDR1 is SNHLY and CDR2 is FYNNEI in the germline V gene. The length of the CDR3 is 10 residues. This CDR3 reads CASRGETQYF. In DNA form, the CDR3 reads TGTGCCAGCAGGGGAGAGACCCAGTACTTC.

CDR3 nucleotide sequence: TGTGCCAGCAGCGCCACTCAGCTCCGCGAGCAGTACTTC. Protein sequence: CASSATQLREQYF. The J gene is TRBJ2-7, the V gene TRBV27; D not resolved. CDR1 and CDR2 (germline): MNHEY, SMNVEV (reference sequence). V lost 6 bases, J lost 6 bases, and 15 bases lay in between. This CDR3 has 13 amino acids.

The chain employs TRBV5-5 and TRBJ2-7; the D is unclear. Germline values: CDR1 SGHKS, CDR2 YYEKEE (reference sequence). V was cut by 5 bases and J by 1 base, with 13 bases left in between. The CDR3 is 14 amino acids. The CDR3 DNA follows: TGTGCCAGCAGTGGATCATTCGGGTCCTACGAGCAGTACTTC. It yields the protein CASSGSFGSYEQYF.

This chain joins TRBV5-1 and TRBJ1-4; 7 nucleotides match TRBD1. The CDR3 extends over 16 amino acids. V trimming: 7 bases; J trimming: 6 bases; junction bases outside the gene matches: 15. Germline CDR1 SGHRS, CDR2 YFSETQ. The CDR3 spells CASRGAGTGDDEKLFF. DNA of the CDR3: TGCGCCAGCCGGGGGGCCGGTACAGGGGACGATGAAAAACTGTTTTTT.

The CDR3 is CASSATSGRAGEQFF. CDR3 bases: TGTGCCAGCAGCGCAACTAGCGGGAGGGCCGGCGAGCAGTTCTTC. The rearrangement uses TRBV11-3 and TRBJ2-1; 13 nucleotides match TRBD2. V gave up 5 bases and J gave up 10 bases; unmatched junction bases: 8. Germline CDR1 is SGHNT and CDR2 is YENEEA. There are 15 residues in the CDR3.

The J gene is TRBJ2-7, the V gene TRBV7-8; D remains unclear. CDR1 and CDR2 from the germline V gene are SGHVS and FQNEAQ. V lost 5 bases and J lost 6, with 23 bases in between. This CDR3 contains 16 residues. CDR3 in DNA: TGTGCCAGCAGCCAAGAGGACGGCTCCCCCTCGGTCGAGCAGTACTTC. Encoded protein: CASSQEDGSPSVEQYF.

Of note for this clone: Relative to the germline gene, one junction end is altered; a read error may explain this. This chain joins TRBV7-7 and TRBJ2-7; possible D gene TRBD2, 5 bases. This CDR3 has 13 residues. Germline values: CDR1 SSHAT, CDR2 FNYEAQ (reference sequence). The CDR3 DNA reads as TGTGCCAGCAGTTTAGGGAGAACTTACGAGCAGTACTTC. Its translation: CASSLGRTYEQYF.

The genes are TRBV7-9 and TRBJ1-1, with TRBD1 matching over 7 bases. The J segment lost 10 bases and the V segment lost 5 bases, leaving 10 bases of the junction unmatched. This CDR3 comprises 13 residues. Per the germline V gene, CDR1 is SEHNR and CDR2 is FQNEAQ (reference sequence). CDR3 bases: TGTGCCAGCAGCCTTGAGGGGGCCGGGGGAGCTTTCTTT. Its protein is CASSLEGAGGAFF.

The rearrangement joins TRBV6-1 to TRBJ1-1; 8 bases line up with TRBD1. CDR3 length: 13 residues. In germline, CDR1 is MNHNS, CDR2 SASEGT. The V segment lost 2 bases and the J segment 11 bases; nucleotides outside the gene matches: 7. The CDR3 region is CASSEITGGRAFF. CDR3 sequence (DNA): TGTGCCAGCAGTGAAATAACAGGGGGTAGGGCTTTCTTT.

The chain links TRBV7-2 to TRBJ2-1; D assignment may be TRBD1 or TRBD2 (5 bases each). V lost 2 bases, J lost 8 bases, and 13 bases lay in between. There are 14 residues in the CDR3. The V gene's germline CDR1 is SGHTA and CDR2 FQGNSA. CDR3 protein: CASSLSGHRDEQFF. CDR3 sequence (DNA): TGTGCCAGCAGCTTAAGCGGACATAGGGATGAGCAGTTCTTC.

Here the CDR3 DNA reads TGTGCCAGCAGCTTAGTCCCGGGACAGGGGGCGTCCTACAATGAGCAGTTCTTC. It is translated as CASSLVPGQGASYNEQFF. The V gene is TRBV7-9, the J gene TRBJ2-1, with TRBD1 matching over 12 bases. The CDR3 has 18 residues. Germline trimming cut 1 base from V and 1 base from J; bases unmatched to any gene: 5. The germline gives CDR1 SEHNR, CDR2 FQNEAQ (reference sequence).

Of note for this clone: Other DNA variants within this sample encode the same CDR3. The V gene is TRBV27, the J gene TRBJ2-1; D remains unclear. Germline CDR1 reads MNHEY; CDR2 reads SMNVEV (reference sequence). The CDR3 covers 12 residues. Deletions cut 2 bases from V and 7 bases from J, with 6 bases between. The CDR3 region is CASSLVGNEQFF. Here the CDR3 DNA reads TGTGCCAGCAGTTTAGTGGGGAATGAGCAGTTCTTC.

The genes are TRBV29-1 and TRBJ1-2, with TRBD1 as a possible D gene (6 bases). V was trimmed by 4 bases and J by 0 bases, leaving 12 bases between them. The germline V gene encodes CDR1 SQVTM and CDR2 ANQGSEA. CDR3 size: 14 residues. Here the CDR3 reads CSVGRDIANYGYTF. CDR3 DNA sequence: TGCAGCGTTGGGCGGGACATAGCTAACTATGGCTACACCTTC.

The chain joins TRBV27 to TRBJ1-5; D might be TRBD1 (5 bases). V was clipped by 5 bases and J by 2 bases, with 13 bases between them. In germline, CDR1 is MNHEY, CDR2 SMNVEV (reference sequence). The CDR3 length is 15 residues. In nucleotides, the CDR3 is TGTGCCAGCAGTCCACGAGGGGCCCGCAATCAGCCCCAGCATTTT. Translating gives CASSPRGARNQPQHF.

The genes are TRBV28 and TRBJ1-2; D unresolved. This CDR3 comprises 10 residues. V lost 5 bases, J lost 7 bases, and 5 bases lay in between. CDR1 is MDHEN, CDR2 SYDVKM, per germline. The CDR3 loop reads CASSEGGYTF. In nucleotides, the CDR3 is TGTGCCAGCAGTGAGGGTGGCTACACCTTC.

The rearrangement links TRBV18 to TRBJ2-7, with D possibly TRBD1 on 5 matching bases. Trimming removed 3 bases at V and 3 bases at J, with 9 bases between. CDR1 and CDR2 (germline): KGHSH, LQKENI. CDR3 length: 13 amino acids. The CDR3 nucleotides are TGTGCCAGCTCACCCGACGACAGCTACGAGCAGTACTTC. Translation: CASSPDDSYEQYF.

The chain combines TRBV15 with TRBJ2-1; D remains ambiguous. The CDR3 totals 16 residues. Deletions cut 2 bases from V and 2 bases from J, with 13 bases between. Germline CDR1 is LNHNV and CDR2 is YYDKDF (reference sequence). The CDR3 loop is CATSRSGGVPYNEQFF. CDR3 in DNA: TGTGCCACCAGCAGATCTGGCGGCGTGCCCTACAATGAGCAGTTCTTC.

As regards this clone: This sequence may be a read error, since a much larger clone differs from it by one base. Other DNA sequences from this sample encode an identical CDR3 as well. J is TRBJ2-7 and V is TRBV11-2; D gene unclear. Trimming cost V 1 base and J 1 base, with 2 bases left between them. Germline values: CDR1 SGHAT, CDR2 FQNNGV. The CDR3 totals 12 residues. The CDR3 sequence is CASSLGSYEQYF. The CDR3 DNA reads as TGTGCCAGCAGCTTAGGATCCTACGAGCAGTACTTC.

For the CDR3, the DNA is TGCGCCAGCACCGGGGGACGGACGAACTACAATGAGCAGTTCTTC. Its translation: CASTGGRTNYNEQFF. The V and J genes are TRBV5-1 and TRBJ2-1; maybe TRBD2 (6 bases). Trimming cost V 6 bases and J 3 bases, with 16 bases left between them. This CDR3 contains 15 residues. Germline V gene sequence: CDR1 SGHRS, CDR2 YFSETQ.

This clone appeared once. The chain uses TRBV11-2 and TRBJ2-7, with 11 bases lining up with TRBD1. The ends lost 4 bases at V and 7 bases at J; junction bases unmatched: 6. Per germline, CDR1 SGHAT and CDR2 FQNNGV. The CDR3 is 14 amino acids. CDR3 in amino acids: CASSSPGQGVEQYF. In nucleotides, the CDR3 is TGTGCCAGCAGCTCCCCGGGACAGGGGGTTGAGCAGTACTTC.

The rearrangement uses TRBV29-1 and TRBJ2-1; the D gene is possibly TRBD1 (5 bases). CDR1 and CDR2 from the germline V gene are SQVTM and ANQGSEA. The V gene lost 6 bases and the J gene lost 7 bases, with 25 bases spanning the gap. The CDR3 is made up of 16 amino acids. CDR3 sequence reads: CSVDQGGISLFNEQFF. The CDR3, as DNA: TGCAGCGTGGATCAGGGCGGAATAAGTCTGTTTAATGAGCAGTTCTTC.

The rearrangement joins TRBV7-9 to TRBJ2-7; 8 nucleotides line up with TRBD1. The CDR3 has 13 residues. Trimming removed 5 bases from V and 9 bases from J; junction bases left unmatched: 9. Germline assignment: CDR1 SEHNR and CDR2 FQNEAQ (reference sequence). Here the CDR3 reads CASSPGQGMAQYF. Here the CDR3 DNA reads TGTGCCAGCAGCCCCGGACAGGGCATGGCGCAGTACTTC.